The entry that follows covers one T cell receptor beta chain sequence. Its antigen is still unknown. Base-call qualities are not available, and no considerably larger clone is one nucleotide away. The data stem from a study of shared clonotypes between healthy human individuals (TCRdb year 2020). Regarding the complete study: The cohort comprised two women and a few men aged 18 to 49 years. For each donor, CD4 naive and CD4 memory were each given three plates, CD8 naive was given two plates, and CD8 memory was given one plate. The study deeply sequenced blood TCR repertoires of five healthy adults to estimate repertoire size and the extent of clonotype sharing between individuals. To increase sequencing depth and limit assay-specific biases, TCR repertoire library preparation and sequencing were carried out by different laboratories using diverse techniques. Each donor's leukapheresis produced roughly between roughly 0.85 and 10 billion PBMCs. The full study reports these points: Because the study included only a small number of donors, the genetic and exposure-history diversity represented was limited. Clonotypes shared by all four sorted-subset donors showed higher generation probabilities than non-shared clonotypes. Rarefaction of sorted-subset datasets indicated incomplete sequencing despite the large sequencing depth. Pairwise subsampling indicated that sequencing depth was expected to affect the degree of clonotype sharing among donors. Larger estimated clonotype richness was generally found for naive subsets than for memory subsets. Approximately 5% of naive CD4, 3.5% of naive CD8, around 2.3% of memory CD4, and 0.35% to 0.4% of memory CD8 clonotypes were shared across several donors. Sampling was restricted to blood, and TCR repertoires in tissues likely differ from the TCR repertoires found in blood.

The donors were healthy, HIV-negative adults who had no recently reported acute infections or vaccinations. Every donor was a Caucasian adult living in Nashville, Tennessee, USA. CD4+ T cells were enriched by magnetic negative selection, after which naive cells were positively selected on CD45RA and the negative fraction was taken as the memory subset. After blood collection by leukapheresis, PBMCs were isolated using Ficoll-Histopaque density gradient centrifugation and then cryopreserved in the vapor phase of liquid nitrogen. Analytical flow cytometry was used to check the purity and quantity of every magnetically sorted T cell population. Each sorted fraction had its genomic DNA isolated and then quantified by UV absorbance on a Nanodrop 2000c. Using the deep immunoSEQ assay, multiplex PCR amplified TCR CDR3 regions from genomic DNA. For each cell subset, the extracted genomic DNA was distributed evenly across all wells of several immunoSEQ 96-well plates, and each plate served as one replicate. Each replicate PCR for sorted subsets received approximately 200 ng genomic DNA, equal to roughly 33,000 T cell genomes. Purified libraries were quantified with a Qubit 3.0 fluorometer, sized on a Bioanalyzer 2100, and re-quantified with the KAPA Library Quantification kit. Each immunoSEQ 96-well plate was sequenced on its own single-read 150-cycle Illumina NextSeq 550 flow cell. Concerning the study's data processing: The immunoSEQ output contained only junctional sequences without quality scores, so filtering could not match that applied to full-length reads. Sequences were annotated with PyIR, a Python wrapper for IgBLAST v1.9, and V/J genes and CDR3 were assigned using IMGT germline references. Any read was removed if the V/J assignment was weak (E-value above 1e-6), the CDR3 was missing, or the read contained stop codons, out-of-frame junctions, or ambiguous translated residues. A V3J clonotype was defined by an identical inferred V gene, J gene, and CDR3 amino acid sequence. The percentage overlap between two repertoires was calculated by dividing the number of shared unique clonotypes by the size of the smaller repertoire. Repertoire richness was assessed with RTK rarefaction, the Chao1 estimator, and Recon v2.1 estimates of unobserved clonotypes. OLGA was used to compute generation probabilities for all TCRbeta clonotypes that the gDNA method yielded from a handful of donors. This is the immuneACCESS table as TCRdb keeps it, with only in-frame sequences that have V and J called. A part of the clones is gone; compared with another copy, unresolved V genes explain less than half, and the rest is unexplained. Clone size and V and J calls were adopted from that table, with D and trimming inferred from the DNA. Within this sample are fewer than 400,000 clones, with around 72% of them counted one time only. The biggest ten clones account for 10% of the sample.

The receptor was isolated from a man aged 25 to 45 in good health. The specimen was memory CD4+ T cells sorted from blood. This specimen's cell subset or site label, per the study, means: CD45RA-negative fraction.

The DNA sequence follows: TGTGCCAGCAGCACTCTCCGAGTAGACACTGAAGCTTTCTTT. The translation is CASSTLRVDTEAFF. The sequence joins TRBV11-1 to TRBJ1-1; there is no confident call for the D gene. The junction carries 13 bases between V and J, which are trimmed by 5 bases and 3 bases respectively. From cysteine to phenylalanine, the CDR3 is 14 amino acids long. The kept DNA is CDR3 alone, 42 bases in frame from the first base. Via the germline V gene (reference sequence), CDR1 is SGHAT and CDR2 FQDESV.